Listed here are 19 T cell receptor beta chains from one sample, sequenced in a study of regulatory T cells in long-lasting Graves disease (dated by TCRdb to 2020 to 2022). The time point label on this specimen signifies: persistent/refractory GD, antithyroid drugs over 5 years with positive TRAb. For both TCR sequencing and RNA sequencing, RNA was extracted from PBMCs in TRIzol. Libraries came from multiplex PCR. TCRdb records Illumina HiSeq 4000 as the sequencer. iRepertoire HTBI primers and Arm-PCR amplification of CDR3 regions were used to construct TCR beta libraries. The public sequencing data were trimmed at Q25 with fastp and processed into clonotypes with MiXCR by TCRdb, which kept only in-frame beta chains. Each CDR3 protein gets just one entry, which takes the most common genes and DNA from the rows behind it. The sample table records around 340,000 distinct CDR3 sequences; about 19% of these occur just once. Just under 30% of the sample belongs to the ten largest clones.

Sequences were derived from peripheral blood mononuclear cells (PBMCs), sampled when the disease was refractory, from a patient treated with antithyroid drugs. The receptor set was obtained from a female donor with Graves disease.

This clonotype was found many times. The chain carries TRBV30 and TRBJ1-4; D is uncertain. The V end lost 2 bases, the J end lost 4 bases, and 14 bases lay between the germline ends. Germline CDR1 is GTSNPN and CDR2 is SVGIG (reference sequence). The CDR3 is 15 amino acids. The CDR3 bases are TGTGCCTGGAGTCGAGTTACAGCCTATAATGAAAAACTGTTTTTT. It specifies CAWSRVTAYNEKLFF.

Ten or more counts support this clonotype. The chain combines TRBV2 with TRBJ1-2; D gene uncertain. Trimming took 7 bases from V and 0 from J, leaving 15 bases between them. Germline V lookup: CDR1 SNHLY, CDR2 FYNNEI. This CDR3 region has 15 residues. Here the CDR3 DNA reads TGTGCCAGCAATTCTTGGGGATTCTCTAACTATGGCTACACCTTC. It codes for CASNSWGFSNYGYTF.

In this sample, this clonotype turned up a few times. CDR3 amino acids: CASGPAGLAGENTGELFF. CDR3 sequence (DNA): TGTGCTAGTGGTCCCGCGGGACTAGCGGGAGAGAACACCGGGGAGCTGTTTTTT. The chain joins TRBV12-5 to TRBJ2-2, with 14 bases aligning to TRBD2. Per germline, CDR1 LGHNT and CDR2 FRNRAP. CDR3 length: 18 residues. With 5 bases clipped from V and 1 base from J, the junction kept 6 bases outside the gene matches. The complete variable domain, with remaining parts taken from reference TRBV12-5 and TRBJ2-2, reads DARVTQTPRHKVTEMGQEVTMRCQPILGHNTVFWYRQTMMQGLELLAYFRNRAPLDDSGMPKDRFSAEMPDATLATLKIQPSEPRDSAVYFCASGPAGLAGENTGELFFGEGSRLTVL.

This clonotype appeared a few times. The chain carries TRBV3-1 and TRBJ1-5, with a tentative D call TRBD1 (6 bases). The V gene lost 4 bases and the J gene lost 6 bases, with 13 bases spanning the gap. The CDR3 is made up of 14 amino acids. Germline-derived CDR1 and CDR2 are LGHDT and YNNKEL (reference sequence). This CDR3 reads CASSRVGGSQPQHF. As DNA, the CDR3 is TGTGCCAGCAGCCGAGTAGGGGGTAGTCAGCCCCAGCATTTT.

In its sample, this clonotype was seen a few times. The rearrangement uses TRBV7-2 and TRBJ2-2; 10 nucleotides align to TRBD1. The CDR3 has 16 residues. Germline loops: CDR1 SGHTA, CDR2 FQGNSA. Germline trimming cut 5 bases from V and 5 bases from J; bases unmatched to any gene: 8. CDR3 protein: CASSPRQGAPTGELFF. Here the CDR3 DNA reads TGTGCCAGCAGCCCGCGACAGGGGGCCCCAACCGGGGAGCTGTTTTTT.

There are a few counts of this clonotype. The chain combines TRBV5-5 with TRBJ2-7, with 10 positions matching TRBD1. CDR3 length: 15 residues. Germline CDR1 reads SGHKS; CDR2 reads YYEKEE (reference sequence). V lost 4 bases, J lost 4 bases, and 8 bases stayed unmatched. The CDR3 DNA sequence: TGTGCCAGCAGCCTCCTGTGGACAGGGGGTTACGAGCAGTACTTC. It translates to CASSLLWTGGYEQYF.

This clonotype was found many times. This rearrangement joins TRBV2 to TRBJ1-5; D perhaps matches TRBD1 (6 bases). The germline gives CDR1 SNHLY, CDR2 FYNNEI. The CDR3 contains 16 residues. V was shortened by 6 bases and J by 5 bases, with 20 bases between the two germline ends. The CDR3: CASRMFARGVDQPQHF. The CDR3 bases are TGTGCCAGCAGGATGTTCGCCAGGGGAGTGGATCAGCCCCAGCATTTT.

This chain joins TRBV7-2 and TRBJ2-1; D is unclear. Germline assignment: CDR1 SGHTA and CDR2 FQGNSA. The CDR3 length is 14 residues. V was trimmed by 1 base and J by 5 bases, leaving 9 bases between them. CDR3 DNA: TGTGCCAGCAGCTTAGGTTTCCCGAACAATGAGCAGTTCTTC. It specifies CASSLGFPNNEQFF.

This clonotype has ten or more counts. This rearrangement joins TRBV2 to TRBJ1-4; no clear D. V gave up 6 bases and J gave up 3 bases, with 2 bases separating them. CDR1 SNHLY and CDR2 FYNNEI come from the germline V gene. The CDR3 spans 11 residues. The CDR3 is CASRANEKLFF. The CDR3 region has the DNA TGTGCCAGCAGGGCTAATGAAAAACTGTTTTTT.

This clonotype was picked up many times. This chain uses TRBV14 with TRBJ2-5, with D unclear. The CDR3 extends over 12 amino acids. Trimming shortened V by 0 bases and J by 7 bases, and 6 bases separated the two germline ends. CDR1 SGHDN and CDR2 FVKESK come from the germline V gene. The CDR3 region has the DNA TGTGCCAGCAGCCAAGACTTGGGGACCCAGTACTTC. The encoded protein is CASSQDLGTQYF.

This clonotype has just a few counts. The V call is TRBV4-1, the J call TRBJ1-6, with D hard to call. The CDR3 length is 18 residues. Per germline, CDR1 MGHRA and CDR2 YSYEKL. The V end was cut by 0 bases, the J end by 3 bases, with 15 bases between. Here the CDR3 DNA reads TGCGCCAGCAGCCAAGATACTTTGTCCCGGTTCTATAATTCACCCCTCCACTTT. Residues: CASSQDTLSRFYNSPLHF.

This chain uses TRBV6-2 or TRBV6-3 with TRBJ2-2, with TRBD1 as a possible D gene (5 bases). Trimming removed 4 bases from V and 0 bases from J, with 9 bases in between. Per germline, CDR1 MNHEY and CDR2 SVGEGT. The CDR3 contains 15 residues. CDR3 residues: CASSSTVSNTGELFF. In nucleotides, the CDR3 is TGTGCCAGCAGTTCGACAGTATCGAACACCGGGGAGCTGTTTTTT.

The sample holds many counts of this clonotype. The chain couples TRBV7-2 to TRBJ1-5; maybe TRBD1 (6 bases). The V gene's germline CDR1 is SGHTA and CDR2 FQGNSA. The CDR3 spans 15 residues. Trimming cost V 6 bases and J 7 bases, with 19 bases left between them. The CDR3 coding sequence is TGTGCCAGCAGGCTCCCAGGGGATCGGTCCCAGCCCCAGCATTTT. This gives the protein CASRLPGDRSQPQHF. Full variable domain (missing parts from reference TRBV7-2 and TRBJ1-5): GAGVSQSPSNKVTEKGKDVELRCDPISGHTALYWYRQSLGQGLEFLIYFQGNSAPDKSGLPSDRFSAERTGGSVSTLTIQRTQQEDSAVYLCASRLPGDRSQPQHFGDGTRLSIL.

CDR3 DNA: TGTGCCAGCAGCTCCTTGGCCGGAACCAATCAGCCCCAGCATTTT. Its translation is CASSSLAGTNQPQHF. The chain combines TRBV7-2 with TRBJ1-5; no definite D call. The CDR3 sequence is 15 residues long. V lost 4 bases and J 3 bases, leaving 13 bases between the germline ends. CDR1 and CDR2 from the germline V gene are SGHTA and FQGNSA.

This clonotype was seen ten or more times. The CDR3 reads CASSLSSQPQHF. CDR3 coding DNA: TGTGCCAGCAGCCTATCAAGCCAGCCCCAGCATTTT. The V gene is TRBV3-1, the J gene TRBJ1-5, with D uncertain. With 4 bases removed from V and 7 bases from J, the gap between germline ends came to 8 bases. In germline, CDR1 is LGHDT, CDR2 YNNKEL (reference sequence). CDR3 size: 12 residues.

The sample holds many counts of this clonotype. This chain links TRBV11-2 with TRBJ1-1, with D uncertain. The V gene's germline CDR1 is SGHAT and CDR2 FQNNGV. The CDR3 contains 13 residues. Trimming took off 1 base at V and 5 bases at J, with 8 bases between the two ends. CDR3 DNA sequence: TGTGCCAGCAGCTTAGTTGGCGAGACTGAAGCTTTCTTT. Translating gives CASSLVGETEAFF.

Ten or more counts support this clonotype. Here the CDR3 DNA reads TGTGCCAGCTCGGCCCGGACAGGGGCAGGGGAGACCCAGTACTTC. It specifies CASSARTGAGETQYF. The rearrangement uses TRBV18 and TRBJ2-5; 9 bases are a match to TRBD1. Trimming removed 6 bases from V and 5 bases from J; junction bases left unmatched: 10. The CDR3 loop spans 15 amino acids. Germline lookup yields CDR1 KGHSH and CDR2 LQKENI.

This chain connects TRBV25-1 to TRBJ1-2; 7 nucleotides match TRBD1. V dropped 6 bases and J dropped 4; count of bases not matched to a gene: 5. The CDR3 spans 13 residues. The germline V gene has CDR1 MGHDK and CDR2 SYGVNS. The DNA of the CDR3 is TGTGCCAGCAGAAGGGGGCTTAGCTATGGCTACACCTTC. Its protein product is CASRRGLSYGYTF.

J is TRBJ2-7 and V is TRBV4-1; D is possibly TRBD1 or TRBD2 (5 bases each). Looked up from germline, CDR1 is MGHRA and CDR2 is YSYEKL. The germline V and J ends were trimmed by 0 bases and 3 bases, with 12 bases remaining between them. The CDR3 runs to 15 residues. In DNA form, the CDR3 reads TGCGCCAGCAGCCAAGACCCCGGGGCCATCTACGAGCAGTACTTC. It is translated as CASSQDPGAIYEQYF.